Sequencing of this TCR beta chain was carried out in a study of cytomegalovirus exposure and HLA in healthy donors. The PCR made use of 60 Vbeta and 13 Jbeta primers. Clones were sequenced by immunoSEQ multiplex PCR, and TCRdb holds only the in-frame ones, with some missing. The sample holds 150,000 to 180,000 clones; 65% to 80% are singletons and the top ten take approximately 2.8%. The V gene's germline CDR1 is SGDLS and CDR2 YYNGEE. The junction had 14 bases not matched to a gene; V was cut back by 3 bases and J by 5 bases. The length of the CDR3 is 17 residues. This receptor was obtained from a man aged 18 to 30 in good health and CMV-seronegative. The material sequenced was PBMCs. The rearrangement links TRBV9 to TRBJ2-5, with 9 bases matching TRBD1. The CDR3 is CASSARTGAILSETQYF. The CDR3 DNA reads TGTGCCAGCAGCGCGCGGACAGGGGCGATTCTCTCCGAGACCCAGTACTTC.